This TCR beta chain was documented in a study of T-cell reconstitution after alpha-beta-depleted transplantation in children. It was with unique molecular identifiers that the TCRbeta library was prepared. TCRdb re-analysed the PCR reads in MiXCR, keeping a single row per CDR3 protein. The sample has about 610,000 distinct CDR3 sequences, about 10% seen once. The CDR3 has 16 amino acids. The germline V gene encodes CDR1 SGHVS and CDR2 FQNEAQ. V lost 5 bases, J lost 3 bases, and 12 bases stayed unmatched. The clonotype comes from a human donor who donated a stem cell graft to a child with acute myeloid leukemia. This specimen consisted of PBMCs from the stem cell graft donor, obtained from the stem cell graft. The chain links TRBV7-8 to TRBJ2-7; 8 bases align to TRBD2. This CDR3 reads CASSPAGKREHYEQYF. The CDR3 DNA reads TGTGCCAGCAGCCCCGCTGGGAAGCGGGAGCACTACGAGCAGTACTTC.